The present T cell receptor (beta chain) was sequenced within a study of blood T cells in healthy people across ages. A second PCR of about 6 to 12 cycles used a sample-barcoded 5' primer and a J-beta primer mix. TCRdb ran MiXCR on the 5' RACE reads and lists one entry per CDR3 protein. Counted here are roughly 550,000 distinct CDR3 sequences, around 24% occurring once; the ten biggest clones make up just under 9%. The same sample was also studied in work on T cells of mothers and their children. That report adds: Random nucleotides (2-4) and sample barcodes were added by the M1S primer used in the second PCR.

This sequence originates from a boy between 10 and 17 years old in good health. Sample: blood.

CDR3 sequence reads: CASSALGAGNTIYF. The DNA for the CDR3 is TGTGCCAGCAGTGCCCTAGGGGCTGGAAACACCATATATTTT. The chain recombines TRBV6-5 with TRBJ1-3; D may be TRBD1 (5 bases). Trimming pared 5 bases from V and 2 bases from J, leaving 10 bases between. The germline V gene has CDR1 MNHEY and CDR2 SVGAGI. The CDR3 runs 14 residues.